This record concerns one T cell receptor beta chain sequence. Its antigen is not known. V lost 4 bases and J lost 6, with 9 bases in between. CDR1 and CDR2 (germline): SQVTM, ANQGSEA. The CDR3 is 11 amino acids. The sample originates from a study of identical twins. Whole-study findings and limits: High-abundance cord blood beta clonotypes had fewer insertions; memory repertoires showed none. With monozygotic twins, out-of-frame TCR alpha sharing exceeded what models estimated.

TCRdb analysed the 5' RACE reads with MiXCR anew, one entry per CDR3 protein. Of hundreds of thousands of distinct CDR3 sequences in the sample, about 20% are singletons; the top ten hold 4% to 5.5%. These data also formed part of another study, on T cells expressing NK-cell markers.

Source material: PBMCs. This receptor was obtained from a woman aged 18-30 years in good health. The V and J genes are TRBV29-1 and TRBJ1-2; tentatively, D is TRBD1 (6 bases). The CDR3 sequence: CSVGTGHGYTF. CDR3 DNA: TGCAGCGTTGGAACAGGGCATGGCTACACCTTC.